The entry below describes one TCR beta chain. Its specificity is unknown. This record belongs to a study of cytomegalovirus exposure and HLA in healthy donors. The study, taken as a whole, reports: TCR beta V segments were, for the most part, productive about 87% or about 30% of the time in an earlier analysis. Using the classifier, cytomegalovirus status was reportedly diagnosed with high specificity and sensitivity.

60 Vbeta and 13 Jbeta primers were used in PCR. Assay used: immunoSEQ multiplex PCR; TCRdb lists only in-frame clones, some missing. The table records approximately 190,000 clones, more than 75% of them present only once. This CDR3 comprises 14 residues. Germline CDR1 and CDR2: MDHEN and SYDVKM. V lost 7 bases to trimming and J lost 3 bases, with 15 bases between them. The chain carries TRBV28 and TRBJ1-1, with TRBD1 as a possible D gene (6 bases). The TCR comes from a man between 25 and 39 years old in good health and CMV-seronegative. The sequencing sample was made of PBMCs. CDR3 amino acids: CASTLNGGYTEAFF. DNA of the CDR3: TGTGCCAGCACCTTGAATGGGGGCTACACTGAAGCTTTCTTT.